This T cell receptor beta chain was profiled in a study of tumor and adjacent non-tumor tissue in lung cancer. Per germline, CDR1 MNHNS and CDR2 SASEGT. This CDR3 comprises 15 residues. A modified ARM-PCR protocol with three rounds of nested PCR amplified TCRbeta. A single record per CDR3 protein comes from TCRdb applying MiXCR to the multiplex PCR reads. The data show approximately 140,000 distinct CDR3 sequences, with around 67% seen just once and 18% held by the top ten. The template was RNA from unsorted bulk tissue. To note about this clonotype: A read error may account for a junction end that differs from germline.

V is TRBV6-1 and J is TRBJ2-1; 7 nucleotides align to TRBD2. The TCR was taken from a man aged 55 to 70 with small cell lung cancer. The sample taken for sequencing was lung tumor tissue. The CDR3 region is CASRTSETTYNGQFF. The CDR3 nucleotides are TGTGCCAGCAGAACTAGCGAAACCACCTACAATGGGCAGTTCTTC.